This T cell receptor (beta chain) derives from a study of OX40 agonist ivuxolimab in advanced cancers. The overall study: Checkpoint inhibitors had been given previously to roughly 40% of patients.

Trimming stripped 1 base from V and 0 bases from J, with 7 bases between. Germline V CDR1 and CDR2: SGHVS, FQNEAQ. The CDR3 is 15 residues long. The repertoire was sequenced with immunoSEQ multiplex PCR; TCRdb's copy has only in-frame clones and lacks some. In the table there are about 54,000 clones, approximately 90% of which are singletons. Sequenced material: CD4+ or CD8+ T cells sorted from blood, taken in a trial of the OX40 agonist ivuxolimab. The TCR was taken from an adult with an advanced solid tumor such as melanoma, head and neck, liver or kidney cancer. The V call is TRBV7-8, the J call TRBJ1-3, with D possibly matching TRBD1 (5 bases). The CDR3 loop is CASSLVGGSGNTIYF. The CDR3 bases are TGTGCCAGCAGCTTAGTTGGGGGCTCTGGAAACACCATATATTTT.